This T cell receptor (beta chain) was recorded in a study of response to subunit inactivated influenza vaccine. TCRdb re-called the RT-PCR reads with MiXCR, one entry per CDR3 protein. The sample consists of hundreds of thousands of distinct CDR3 sequences, around a sixth of them appearing once. This clonotype has only a few counts. Antigen specificity is unknown. V was shortened by 6 bases and J by 0 bases, with 26 bases between the two germline ends. The CDR3 extends over 19 amino acids. Findings and limits, study-wide: The study's authors posited that every seasonal influenza vaccination enlists few new T cells.

The sequencing used PBMCs from blood, collected about 5 days after vaccination. The receptor was derived from a man aged 50-60 years who received an inactivated influenza vaccine. The chain combines TRBV12-3 or TRBV12-4 with TRBJ2-5; D may correspond to TRBD1 or TRBD2 (5 bases each). The CDR3 sequence: CASSPKIPGTVWYQETQYF. CDR3 DNA: TGTGCCAGCAGCCCCAAGATTCCCGGGACGGTTTGGTACCAAGAGACCCAGTACTTC.